Sequencing of this TCR beta chain was carried out in a study of cytomegalovirus exposure and HLA in healthy donors. Only one count was recorded for this clone. Antigen unknown. A roughly 120-subject validation cohort, separate from the 666-subject first cohort, supplied the donors. The V gene lost 6 bases and the J gene lost 3 bases, with 8 bases spanning the gap. Germline CDR1 is MNHNY and CDR2 is SVGAGI (reference sequence). CDR3 length equals 12 residues. Study-wide results and caveats: In vitro testing confirmed a few CMV-associated chains as specific for CMV antigens. The study designated 164 TCR beta chains cytomegalovirus-associated. Both high specificity and high sensitivity reportedly marked the classifier's diagnosis of cytomegalovirus status.

This table comes from immunoSEQ multiplex PCR, and its TCRdb copy is limited to in-frame clones, with some not included. The sample shows some 250,000 clones, around 90% of them seen only once. The chain links TRBV6-6 to TRBJ1-2; D is possibly TRBD1 (6 bases). Sequencing was done on a sample of PBMCs. This clonotype was sampled from a woman aged 18-35 years in good health and CMV-seronegative. CDR3 coding DNA: TGTGCCAGCAGACACAGGGACTATGGCTACACCTTC. Protein: CASRHRDYGYTF.